The clone carrying this T cell receptor beta chain came up a few times. Its antigen is unknown. Quantitative barcoded 5'-RACE was used to prepare TCR beta libraries. TCRdb re-called the 5' RACE reads with MiXCR, one entry per CDR3 protein. The top ten hold over 0.8% of the sample, which has roughly 450,000 distinct CDR3 sequences, 26% seen once. This record comes from a study of CD8 T cells in ankylosing spondylitis. The study, taken as a whole, reports: Blood from ankylosing spondylitis patients appeared to carry a characteristic roughly 8-variant TCR beta motif. Those disease-linked clones were CD8+; they were also relatively rare in peripheral blood. As reported, disease-linked clones showed significant enrichment in matched ankylosing spondylitis synovial fluid.

Germline V gene lookup returns CDR1 SGHRS and CDR2 YFSETQ. The trim removed 5 bases at V and 4 bases at J, leaving 7 bases unmatched. The CDR3 covers 15 residues. The clonotype was recovered from a male donor with ankylosing spondylitis. V and J are TRBV5-1 and TRBJ2-1, with 9 bases lining up with TRBD1. The sequencing input was blood, either unsorted or a sorted T cell fraction (not recorded which). CDR3 residues: CASRGGTGNYNEQFF. The DNA of the CDR3 is TGCGCCAGCAGGGGGGGGACAGGGAATTACAATGAGCAGTTCTTC.